This T cell receptor beta chain appears in the sequencing data of a study of T-cell memory formation after mild COVID-19. Whole-study findings and limits: Among CD4+ contracting clones, most were CM and EM, and CD8+ ones EMRA. The SARS-CoV-2 specificity of second-wave clones reaching peak at day 37 remained unverified.

TCRdb reprocessed the 5' RACE reads via MiXCR and lists one record per CDR3 protein. This table holds approximately 89,000 distinct CDR3 sequences, around 27% found once. V shed 7 bases and J shed 6 bases, with 15 bases lying between them. From germline, CDR1 is MNHEY and CDR2 SVGAGI. CDR3 size: 13 residues. A word on this clonotype: The antigen is unknown.

Input material: PBMCs or a T cell subset sorted from them (not recorded which). The chain has TRBV6-5 and TRBJ1-2; the D gene is possibly TRBD1 (5 bases). This TCR was sampled from a man aged 18 to 29 who had mild COVID-19 (a few samples of this study predate the infection). Cell type and time point are not known. CDR3 sequence: CASNARGNNGYTF. CDR3 in DNA: TGTGCCAGCAACGCCCGGGGGAACAATGGCTACACCTTC.